Each of the 12 T cell receptor beta chains below was sequenced from the same sample in a study of OX40 agonist ivuxolimab in advanced cancers. Method: immunoSEQ multiplex PCR; TCRdb's copy keeps in-frame clones and lacks some. The data contain nearly 55,000 clones, almost 85% of them singletons. Sequenced material: CD4+ or CD8+ T cells sorted from blood, taken in a trial of the OX40 agonist ivuxolimab. These receptors came from an adult with an advanced solid tumor such as melanoma, head and neck, liver or kidney cancer.

This clone was recorded a few times. The chain joins TRBV5-4 to TRBJ1-4; 9 nucleotides line up with TRBD1. Trimming took 2 bases from V and 5 from J; bases not matched to a gene: 4. Germline values: CDR1 SGHNT, CDR2 YYREEE (reference sequence). The CDR3 covers 15 residues. The CDR3 DNA reads as TGTGCCAGCAGCTTAGGCGGACAGGGGAATGAAAAACTGTTTTTT. Translated: CASSLGGQGNEKLFF.

This sequence joins TRBV6-5 and TRBJ2-3; no clear D. The CDR3 runs 15 residues. CDR1 MNHEY and CDR2 SVGAGI come from the germline V gene. The V and J ends lost 5 bases and 4 bases respectively, with 16 bases between them. In DNA form, the CDR3 reads TGTGCCAGCAGTCCCTCGGTAGGGTTCGCAGATACGCAGTATTTT. Translation gives CASSPSVGFADTQYF.

The chain links TRBV19 to TRBJ2-1, with TRBD2 matching over 7 bases. The germline V gene encodes CDR1 LNHDA and CDR2 SQIVND (reference sequence). Losses at the gene ends were 6 bases for V and 6 bases for J; bases not matched to a gene: 8. The CDR3 has 14 residues. The chain's CDR3 is CASSGGRLLNEQFF. CDR3 DNA sequence: TGTGCCAGTAGCGGCGGGAGACTCCTCAATGAGCAGTTCTTC.

The V call is TRBV28, the J call TRBJ2-3, with 8 nucleotides matching TRBD2. Germline values: CDR1 MDHEN, CDR2 SYDVKM. The J segment lost 4 bases and the V segment lost 1 base, leaving 7 bases of the junction unmatched. This CDR3 has 16 amino acids. In nucleotides, the CDR3 is TGTGCCAGCAGTTTATCCGAGCGGGAGTATGCAGATACGCAGTATTTT. This encodes CASSLSEREYADTQYF.

V is TRBV18 and J is TRBJ2-7; D is unresolved. CDR1 KGHSH and CDR2 LQKENI come from the germline V gene. Trimming removed 3 bases from V and 4 bases from J, with 10 bases in between. The CDR3 length is 13 residues. In DNA, the CDR3 is TGTGCCAGCTCACCCCCGTTTTTATACGAGCAGTACTTC. Translating gives CASSPPFLYEQYF.

The rearrangement uses TRBV6-1 and TRBJ1-1; D is ambiguous. With 7 bases removed from V and 9 bases from J, the gap between germline ends came to 18 bases. This CDR3 spans 13 amino acids. The germline gives CDR1 MNHNS, CDR2 SASEGT. The CDR3 reads CASTPSGWVQAFF. The CDR3 coding sequence is TGTGCCAGCACCCCCTCGGGTTGGGTCCAAGCTTTCTTT.

This clone was seen a few times. This sequence joins TRBV11-2 and TRBJ2-1, with 7 bases aligning to TRBD2. J was trimmed by 1 base and V by 1 base; bases with no gene match: 1. This CDR3 is 15 amino acids long. The germline CDR1 and CDR2 sequences are SGHAT and FQNNGV. CDR3 nucleotides: TGTGCCAGCAGCTTAGTCGGGGGGTCCTACAATGAGCAGTTCTTC. Amino acid sequence: CASSLVGGSYNEQFF. Looking up the rest from reference TRBV11-2 and TRBJ2-1 gives the full variable domain: EAGVAQSPRYKIIEKRQSVAFWCNPISGHATLYWYQQILGQGPKLLIQFQNNGVVDDSQLPKDRFSAERLKGVDSTLKIQPAKLEDSAVYLCASSLVGGSYNEQFFGPGTRLTVL.

The V gene is TRBV9, the J gene TRBJ2-2; D unresolved. The germline V and J ends were trimmed by 0 bases and 9 bases, with 12 bases remaining between them. The CDR3 length is 14 residues. The germline V gene has CDR1 SGDLS and CDR2 YYNGEE. The CDR3 region is CASSVEVGFRELFF. The CDR3 nucleotides read TGTGCCAGCAGCGTAGAGGTGGGATTCCGGGAGCTGTTTTTT.

Only one count was recorded for this clone. The CDR3: CASSLGDRVFAQYF. DNA of the CDR3: TGTGCCAGCAGTTTGGGAGACAGGGTTTTCGCGCAGTATTTT. The chain is built from TRBV27 and TRBJ2-3; 7 bases line up with TRBD1. There are 14 residues in the CDR3. V shed 3 bases, J shed 10 bases, and the junction held 10 bases outside the gene matches. Per the germline V gene, CDR1 is MNHEY and CDR2 is SMNVEV (reference sequence).

This sequence joins TRBV2 and TRBJ2-1; 16 bases match TRBD2. The CDR3 length is 15 residues. Germline trimming cut 6 bases from V and 9 bases from J; bases unmatched to any gene: 5. The V gene's germline CDR1 is SNHLY and CDR2 FYNNEI. The CDR3 DNA sequence: TGTGCCAGCAGACCCGGGACTAGCGGGAGGGCTGAGCAGTTCTTC. This translates into CASRPGTSGRAEQFF. Using reference TRBV2 and TRBJ2-1 for the parts outside the CDR3, the full variable domain is EPEVTQTPSHQVTQMGQEVILRCVPISNHLYFYWYRQILGQKVEFLVSFYNNEISEKSEIFDDQFSVERPDGSNFTLKIRSTKLEDSAMYFCASRPGTSGRAEQFFGPGTRLTVL.

The V gene is TRBV28, the J gene TRBJ1-2, with a weak D call TRBD1 (6 bases). Trimming stripped 3 bases from V and 8 bases from J, with 22 bases between. CDR1 and CDR2 (germline): MDHEN, SYDVKM. CDR3 size: 16 residues. CDR3 nucleotides: TGTGCCAGCAGTTTTCGGTCAGCATTGGTCGGACAGGGCTACACCTTC. As protein: CASSFRSALVGQGYTF.

This clone was seen a single time. V is TRBV7-3 and J is TRBJ2-3; TRBD2 agrees at 12 bases. CDR3 size: 15 residues. CDR1 and CDR2 from the germline V gene are SGHTA and FQGTGA. The ends lost 3 bases at V and 5 bases at J; junction bases unmatched: 3. The CDR3 nucleotides read TGTGCCAGCAGCTTGACTAGCGGGGGAGAAGATACGCAGTATTTT. This codes for CASSLTSGGEDTQYF.